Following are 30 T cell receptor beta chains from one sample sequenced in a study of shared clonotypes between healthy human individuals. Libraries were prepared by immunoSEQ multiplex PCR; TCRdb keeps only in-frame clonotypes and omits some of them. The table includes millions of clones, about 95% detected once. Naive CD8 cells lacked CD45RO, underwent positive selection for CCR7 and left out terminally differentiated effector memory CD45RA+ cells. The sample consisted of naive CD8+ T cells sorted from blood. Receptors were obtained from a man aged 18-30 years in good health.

Here the CDR3 reads CASSLDTGVYDKNIQYF. DNA for the CDR3: TGTGCCAGCAGCTTGGATACAGGGGTGTACGACAAAAACATTCAGTACTTC. The chain combines TRBV5-8 with TRBJ2-4; the match to TRBD1 covers 7 bases. CDR1 and CDR2 (germline): SGHTS, YDEGEE. Germline trimming cut 0 bases from V and 3 bases from J; bases unmatched to any gene: 9. The CDR3 sequence is 17 residues long.

The CDR3 DNA is TGTGCCAGCGGGGACGTATCGAACACCGGGGAGCTGTTTTTT. It codes for CASGDVSNTGELFF. J is TRBJ2-2 and V is TRBV5-6; D possibly matches TRBD1 or TRBD2 (5 bases each). V was cut by 7 bases and J by 0 bases, with 10 bases left in between. Germline values: CDR1 SGHDT, CDR2 YYEEEE. The CDR3 covers 14 residues.

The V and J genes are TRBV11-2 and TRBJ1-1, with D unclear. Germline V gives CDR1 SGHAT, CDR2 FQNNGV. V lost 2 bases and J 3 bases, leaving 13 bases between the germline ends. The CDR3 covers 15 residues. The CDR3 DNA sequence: TGTGCCAGCAGCTTATCGGCGGTAATGGACACTGAAGCTTTCTTT. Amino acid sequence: CASSLSAVMDTEAFF.

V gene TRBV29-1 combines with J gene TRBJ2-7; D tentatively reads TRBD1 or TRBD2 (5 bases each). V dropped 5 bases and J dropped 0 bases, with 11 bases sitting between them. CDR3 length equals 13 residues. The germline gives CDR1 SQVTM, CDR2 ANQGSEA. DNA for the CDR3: TGCAGCGTTAAGACAGCGGACTCCTACGAGCAGTACTTC. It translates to CSVKTADSYEQYF.

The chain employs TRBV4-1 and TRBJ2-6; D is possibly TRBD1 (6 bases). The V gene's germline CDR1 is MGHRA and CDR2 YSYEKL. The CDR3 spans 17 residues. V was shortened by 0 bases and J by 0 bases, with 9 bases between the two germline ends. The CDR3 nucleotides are TGCGCCAGCAGCCAAGAAAGCAGGGGCTCTGGGGCCAACGTCCTGACTTTC. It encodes CASSQESRGSGANVLTF.

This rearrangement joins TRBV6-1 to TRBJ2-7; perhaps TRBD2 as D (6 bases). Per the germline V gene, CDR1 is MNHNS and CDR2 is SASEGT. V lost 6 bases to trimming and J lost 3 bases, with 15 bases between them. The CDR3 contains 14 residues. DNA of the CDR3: TGTGCCAGCAGATCCCTAGCGTCCGTCTACGAGCAGTACTTC. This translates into CASRSLASVYEQYF.

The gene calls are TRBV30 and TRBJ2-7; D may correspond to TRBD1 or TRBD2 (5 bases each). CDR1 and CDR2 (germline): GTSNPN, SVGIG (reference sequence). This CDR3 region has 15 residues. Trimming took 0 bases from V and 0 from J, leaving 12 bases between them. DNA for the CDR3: TGTGCCTGGAGTGTCCGGGACGGATCCTCCTACGAGCAGTACTTC. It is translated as CAWSVRDGSSYEQYF.

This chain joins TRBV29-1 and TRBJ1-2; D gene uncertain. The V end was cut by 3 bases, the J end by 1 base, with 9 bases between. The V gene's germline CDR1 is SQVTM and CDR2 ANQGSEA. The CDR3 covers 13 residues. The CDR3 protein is CSVDRGFNYGYTF. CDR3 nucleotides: TGCAGCGTTGACAGAGGATTTAACTATGGCTACACCTTC.

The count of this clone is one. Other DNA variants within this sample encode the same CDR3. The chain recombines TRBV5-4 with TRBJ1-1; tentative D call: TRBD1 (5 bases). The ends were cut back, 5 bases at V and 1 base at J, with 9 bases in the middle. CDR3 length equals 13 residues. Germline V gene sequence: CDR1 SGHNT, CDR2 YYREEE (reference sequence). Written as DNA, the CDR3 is TGTGCCAGCAGGGCGGGGGGGAACACTGAAGCTTTCTTT. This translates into CASRAGGNTEAFF.

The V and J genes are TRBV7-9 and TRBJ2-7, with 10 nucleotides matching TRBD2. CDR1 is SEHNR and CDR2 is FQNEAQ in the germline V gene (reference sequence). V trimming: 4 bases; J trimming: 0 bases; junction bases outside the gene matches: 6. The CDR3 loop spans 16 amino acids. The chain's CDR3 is CASSSRAGGSSYEQYF. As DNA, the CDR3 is TGTGCCAGCAGCTCTCGAGCGGGAGGGAGCTCCTACGAGCAGTACTTC.

The CDR3, as DNA: TGTGCCAGCAGTCCCCTAATCGGCAGGCAAGAGACCCAGTACTTC. Its translation: CASSPLIGRQETQYF. V is TRBV28 and J is TRBJ2-5; D unresolved. Germline-derived CDR1 and CDR2 are MDHEN and SYDVKM. There are 15 residues in the CDR3. Trimming took off 5 bases at V and 2 bases at J, with 15 bases between the two ends.

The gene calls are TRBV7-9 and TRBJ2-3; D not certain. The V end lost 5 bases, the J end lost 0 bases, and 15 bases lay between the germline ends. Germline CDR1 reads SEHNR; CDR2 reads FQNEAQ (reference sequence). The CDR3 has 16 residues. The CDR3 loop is CASSPPPGASTDTQYF. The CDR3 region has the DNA TGTGCCAGCAGCCCTCCGCCGGGTGCTAGCACAGATACGCAGTATTTT.

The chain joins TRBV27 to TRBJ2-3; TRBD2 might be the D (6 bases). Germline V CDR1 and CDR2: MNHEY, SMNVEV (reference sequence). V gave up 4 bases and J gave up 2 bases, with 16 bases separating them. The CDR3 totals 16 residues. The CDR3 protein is CASSSGWGEATDTQYF. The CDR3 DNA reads TGTGCCAGCAGTTCCGGCTGGGGGGAAGCCACAGATACGCAGTATTTT.

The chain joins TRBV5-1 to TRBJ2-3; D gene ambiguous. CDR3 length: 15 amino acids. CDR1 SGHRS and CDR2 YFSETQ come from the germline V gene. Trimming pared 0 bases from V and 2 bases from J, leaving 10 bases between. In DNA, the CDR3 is TGCGCCAGCAGCTTGGTTCTACCTACCACAGATACGCAGTATTTT. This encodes CASSLVLPTTDTQYF.

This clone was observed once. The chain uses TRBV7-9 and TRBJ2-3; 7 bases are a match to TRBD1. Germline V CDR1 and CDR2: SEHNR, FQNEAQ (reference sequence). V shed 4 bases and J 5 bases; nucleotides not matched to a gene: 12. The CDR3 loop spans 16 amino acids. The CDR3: CASSSVQGSAGDTQYF. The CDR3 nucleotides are TGTGCCAGCAGCTCTGTACAGGGGTCGGCAGGAGATACGCAGTATTTT.

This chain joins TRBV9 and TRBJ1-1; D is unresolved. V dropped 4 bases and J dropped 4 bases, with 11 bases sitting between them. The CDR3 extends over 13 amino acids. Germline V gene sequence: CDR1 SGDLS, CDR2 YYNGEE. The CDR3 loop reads CASSYGGGTEAFF. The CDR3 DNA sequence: TGTGCCAGCAGCTATGGTGGAGGCACTGAAGCTTTCTTT.

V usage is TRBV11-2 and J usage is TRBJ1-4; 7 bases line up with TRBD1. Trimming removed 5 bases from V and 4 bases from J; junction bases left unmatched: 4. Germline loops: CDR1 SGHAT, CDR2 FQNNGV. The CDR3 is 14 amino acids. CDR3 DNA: TGTGCCAGCAGCAACAGGGGATATAATGAAAAACTGTTTTTT. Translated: CASSNRGYNEKLFF.

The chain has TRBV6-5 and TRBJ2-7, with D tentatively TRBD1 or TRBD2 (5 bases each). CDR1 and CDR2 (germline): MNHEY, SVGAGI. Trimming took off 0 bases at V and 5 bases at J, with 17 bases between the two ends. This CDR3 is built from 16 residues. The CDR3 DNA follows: TGTGCCAGCAGTTACTCCCCCGAGGGGCTATCCCACGAGCAGTACTTC. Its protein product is CASSYSPEGLSHEQYF.

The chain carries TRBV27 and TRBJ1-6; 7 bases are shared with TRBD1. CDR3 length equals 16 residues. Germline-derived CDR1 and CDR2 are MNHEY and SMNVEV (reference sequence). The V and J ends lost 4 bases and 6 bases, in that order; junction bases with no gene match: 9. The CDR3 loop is CASSSGAGTANSPLHF. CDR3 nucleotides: TGTGCCAGCAGTTCGGGCGCCGGGACAGCTAATTCACCCCTCCACTTT.

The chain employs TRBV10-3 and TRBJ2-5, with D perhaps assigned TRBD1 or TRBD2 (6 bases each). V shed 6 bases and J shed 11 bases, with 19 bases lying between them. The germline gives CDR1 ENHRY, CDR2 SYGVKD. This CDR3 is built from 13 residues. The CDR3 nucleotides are TGTGCCATCAGGGGTACAGGGACGGGGGAGCAGTACTTC. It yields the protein CAIRGTGTGEQYF.

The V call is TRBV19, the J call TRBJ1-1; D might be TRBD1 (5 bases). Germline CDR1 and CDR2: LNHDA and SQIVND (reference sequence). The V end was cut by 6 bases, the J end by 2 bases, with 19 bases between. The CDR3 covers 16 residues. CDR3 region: CASSDGRGWGNTEAFF. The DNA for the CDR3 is TGTGCCAGTAGCGACGGGAGGGGCTGGGGAAACACTGAAGCTTTCTTT.

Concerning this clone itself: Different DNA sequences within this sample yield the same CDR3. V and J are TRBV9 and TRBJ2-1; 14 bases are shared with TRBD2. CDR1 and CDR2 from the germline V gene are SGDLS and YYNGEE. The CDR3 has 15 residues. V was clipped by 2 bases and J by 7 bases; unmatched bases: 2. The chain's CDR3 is CASSVGTSGSNEQFF. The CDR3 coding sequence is TGTGCCAGCAGCGTCGGGACTAGCGGGAGTAATGAGCAGTTCTTC.

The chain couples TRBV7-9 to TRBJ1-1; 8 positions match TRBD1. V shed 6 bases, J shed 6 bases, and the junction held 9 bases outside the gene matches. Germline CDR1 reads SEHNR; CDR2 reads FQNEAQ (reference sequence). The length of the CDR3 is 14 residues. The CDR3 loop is CASSTQGDGAEAFF. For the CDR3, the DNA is TGTGCCAGCAGTACACAGGGGGACGGGGCTGAAGCTTTCTTT.

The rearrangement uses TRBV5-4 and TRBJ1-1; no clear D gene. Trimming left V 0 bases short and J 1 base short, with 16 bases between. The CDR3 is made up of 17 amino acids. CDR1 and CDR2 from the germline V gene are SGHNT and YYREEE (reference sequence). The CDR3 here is CASSLVPVVGTNTEAFF. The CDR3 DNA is TGTGCCAGCAGCTTGGTTCCAGTAGTAGGAACGAACACTGAAGCTTTCTTT.

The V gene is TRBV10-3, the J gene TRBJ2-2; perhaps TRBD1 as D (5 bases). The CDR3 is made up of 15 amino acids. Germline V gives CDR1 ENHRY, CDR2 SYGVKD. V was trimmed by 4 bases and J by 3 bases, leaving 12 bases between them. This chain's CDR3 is CAISAADRYTGELFF. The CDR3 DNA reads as TGTGCCATCAGTGCGGCAGACAGATACACCGGGGAGCTGTTTTTT.

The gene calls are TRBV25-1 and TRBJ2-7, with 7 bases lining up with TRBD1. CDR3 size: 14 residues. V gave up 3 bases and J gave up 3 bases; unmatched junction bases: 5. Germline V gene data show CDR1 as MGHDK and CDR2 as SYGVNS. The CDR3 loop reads CASSEDRLNYEQYF. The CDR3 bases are TGTGCCAGCAGTGAGGACAGGTTAAACTACGAGCAGTACTTC.

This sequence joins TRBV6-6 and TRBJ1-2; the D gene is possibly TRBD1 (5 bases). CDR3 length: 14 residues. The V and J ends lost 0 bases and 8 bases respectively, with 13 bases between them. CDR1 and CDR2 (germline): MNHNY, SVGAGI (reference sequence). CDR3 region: CASSYSEGTKGYTF. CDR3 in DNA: TGTGCCAGCAGTTACTCGGAAGGGACTAAGGGCTACACCTTC.

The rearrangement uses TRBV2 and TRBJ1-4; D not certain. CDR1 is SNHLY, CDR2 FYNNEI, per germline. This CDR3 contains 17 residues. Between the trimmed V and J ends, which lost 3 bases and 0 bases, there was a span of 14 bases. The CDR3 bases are TGTGCCAGCAGTGACTCGGTTACCATTGCAACTAATGAAAAACTGTTTTTT. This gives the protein CASSDSVTIATNEKLFF.

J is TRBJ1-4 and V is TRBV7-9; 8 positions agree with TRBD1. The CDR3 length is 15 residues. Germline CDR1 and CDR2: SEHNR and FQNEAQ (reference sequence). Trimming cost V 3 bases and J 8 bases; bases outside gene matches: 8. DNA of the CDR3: TGTGCCAGCAGCTTTCTAGGACAGGGTCGGGAAAAACTGTTTTTT. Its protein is CASSFLGQGREKLFF. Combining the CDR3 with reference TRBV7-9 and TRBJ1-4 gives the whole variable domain DTGVSQNPRHKITKRGQNVTFRCDPISEHNRLYWYRQTLGQGPEFLTYFQNEAQLEKSRLLSDRFSAERPKGSFSTLEIQRTEQGDSAMYLCASSFLGQGREKLFFGSGTQLSVL.

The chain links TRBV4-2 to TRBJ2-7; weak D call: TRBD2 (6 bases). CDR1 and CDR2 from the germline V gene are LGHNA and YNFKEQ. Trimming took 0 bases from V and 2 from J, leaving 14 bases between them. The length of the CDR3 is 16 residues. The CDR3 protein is CASSQEHGGVTYEQYF. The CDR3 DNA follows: TGTGCCAGCAGCCAAGAACACGGCGGGGTCACCTACGAGCAGTACTTC.